Each of the 23 T cell receptor beta chains below was sequenced from the same sample in a study of shared clonotypes between healthy human individuals. Sequenced by immunoSEQ multiplex PCR; TCRdb stores in-frame clones only, minus some. The repertoire includes millions of clones, 95% of them detected once, and 0.1% to 0.15% sits in the top ten. The sample comprised naive CD4+ T cells sorted from blood. The sample's subset: CD45RA+ positively selected. The receptors were sampled from a man between 18 and 29 years old in good health.

This chain uses TRBV10-2 with TRBJ1-6; the D gene is possibly TRBD1 (5 bases). Germline V gene data show CDR1 as WSHSY and CDR2 as SAAADI. The CDR3 is 19 amino acids. V lost 0 bases, J lost 5 bases, and 20 bases lay in between. CDR3 amino acids: CASSESRQGGVGNNSPLHF. CDR3 in DNA: TGCGCCAGCAGTGAGTCGAGGCAGGGAGGAGTCGGTAATAATTCACCCCTCCACTTT.

The chain joins TRBV7-9 to TRBJ2-1, with 7 bases lining up with TRBD1. This CDR3 contains 15 residues. Germline CDR1 is SEHNR and CDR2 is FQNEAQ (reference sequence). V lost 7 bases, J lost 0 bases, and 6 bases stayed unmatched. In DNA form, the CDR3 reads TGTGCCAGCACCCAGGGGGAGAGCTCCTACAATGAGCAGTTCTTC. It is translated as CASTQGESSYNEQFF.

As concerns this clone: The identical CDR3 is also encoded by other nucleotide sequences in the sample. This sequence joins TRBV30 and TRBJ1-6; maybe TRBD1 (5 bases). The CDR3 runs to 13 residues. V was pared by 1 base and J by 7 bases, with 8 bases between. Germline CDR1 and CDR2: GTSNPN and SVGIG (reference sequence). The CDR3 region has the DNA TGTGCCTGGAGTGGGGGGGGGAATTCACCCCTCCACTTT. Translated, it gives CAWSGGGNSPLHF.

V gene TRBV27 combines with J gene TRBJ2-1, with 7 bases lining up with TRBD1. The junction had 12 bases not matched to a gene; V was cut back by 4 bases and J by 6 bases. CDR1 is MNHEY and CDR2 is SMNVEV in the germline V gene (reference sequence). The CDR3 is made up of 16 amino acids. CDR3 in amino acids: CASSSIGTVKINEQFF. The DNA for the CDR3 is TGTGCCAGCAGTTCAATCGGGACAGTAAAGATCAATGAGCAGTTCTTC.

CDR3 coding DNA: TGCGCCAGCAGCCTTGACAGGGCTGTACTCTGGAACACTGAAGCTTTCTTT. Its protein product is CASSLDRAVLWNTEAFF. The genes are TRBV5-1 and TRBJ1-1, with 7 bases aligning to TRBD1. The CDR3 is made up of 17 amino acids. Germline V lookup: CDR1 SGHRS, CDR2 YFSETQ. Trimming took 4 bases from V and 1 from J; bases not matched to a gene: 13.

The chain recombines TRBV11-1 with TRBJ2-1; D may be TRBD2 (5 bases). Germline CDR1 and CDR2: SGHAT and FQDESV (reference sequence). With 8 bases removed from V and 13 bases from J, the gap between germline ends came to 33 bases. The CDR3 totals 17 residues. CDR3 residues: CASSSPGCLKDYPAQFF. DNA for the CDR3: TGTGCCAGCTCCTCCCCGGGGTGCTTAAAAGACTACCCAGCACAGTTCTTC.

The rearrangement links TRBV5-6 to TRBJ2-3; no clear D. The CDR3 loop spans 14 amino acids. Germline V CDR1 and CDR2: SGHDT, YYEEEE. V lost 3 bases and J lost 3, with 11 bases in between. The CDR3 bases are TGTGCCAGCAGCTCCTCTCTGGGGACAGATACGCAGTATTTT. Residues: CASSSSLGTDTQYF.

This clone appeared a single time. The chain couples TRBV28 to TRBJ1-2; 9 bases map to TRBD1. This CDR3 has 14 residues. Germline V gene data show CDR1 as MDHEN and CDR2 as SYDVKM. Trimming cost V 7 bases and J 2 bases; bases outside gene matches: 5. The CDR3 loop is CASTPTGGNYGYTF. Written as DNA, the CDR3 is TGTGCCAGCACCCCGACAGGGGGGAACTATGGCTACACCTTC.

The V call is TRBV7-9, the J call TRBJ1-2; 7 nucleotides line up with TRBD1. Germline CDR1 SEHNR, CDR2 FQNEAQ (reference sequence). This CDR3 region has 15 residues. V was clipped by 5 bases and J by 3 bases; unmatched bases: 9. CDR3: CASSQGGSLDYGYTF. CDR3 DNA sequence: TGTGCCAGCAGCCAGGGGGGGTCTTTAGACTATGGCTACACCTTC.

This rearrangement joins TRBV27 to TRBJ2-2; D possibly corresponds to TRBD2 (6 bases). Germline V gives CDR1 MNHEY, CDR2 SMNVEV (reference sequence). V dropped 4 bases and J dropped 10 bases, with 19 bases sitting between them. The CDR3 totals 15 residues. This chain's CDR3 is CASSSVGGPPVELFF. The CDR3 DNA is TGTGCCAGCAGTTCTGTGGGGGGTCCTCCGGTGGAGCTGTTTTTT.

The chain uses TRBV2 and TRBJ2-7; D remains unclear. The CDR3 contains 12 residues. Germline CDR1 reads SNHLY; CDR2 reads FYNNEI. V was trimmed by 6 bases and J by 0 bases, leaving 6 bases between them. CDR3 amino acids: CASRFDSYEQYF. DNA for the CDR3: TGTGCCAGCAGGTTCGACTCCTACGAGCAGTACTTC.

In regard to this clone: This same CDR3 is encoded by further DNA sequences in the sample. This chain uses TRBV5-1 with TRBJ2-3; 11 nucleotides match TRBD1. The CDR3 is 15 residues long. The V gene's germline CDR1 is SGHRS and CDR2 YFSETQ. The junction had 5 bases not matched to a gene; V was cut back by 4 bases and J by 4 bases. The CDR3 DNA reads as TGCGCCAGCAGCCTAGGACAGGGGGCTTCAGATACGCAGTATTTT. This codes for CASSLGQGASDTQYF. The full variable domain, with the rest looked up from reference TRBV5-1 and TRBJ2-3, is KAGVTQTPRYLIKTRGQQVTLSCSPISGHRSVSWYQQTPGQGLQFLFEYFSETQRNKGNFPGRFSGRQFSNSRSEMNVSTLELGDSALYLCASSLGQGASDTQYFGPGTRLTVL.

J is TRBJ1-1 and V is TRBV7-3, with a tentative D call TRBD1 (6 bases). The CDR3 is made up of 14 amino acids. Trimming took off 4 bases at V and 3 bases at J, with 12 bases between the two ends. Germline assignment: CDR1 SGHTA and CDR2 FQGTGA. The CDR3 loop reads CASSSQGVDTEAFF. In DNA, the CDR3 is TGTGCCAGCAGCTCACAGGGTGTTGACACTGAAGCTTTCTTT.

A word on this clone: This sample also contains other DNA sequences that code for the same CDR3. The chain carries TRBV20-1 and TRBJ1-5; D ambiguous. Trimming removed 3 bases at V and 2 bases at J, with 2 bases between. The CDR3 extends over 11 amino acids. Germline CDR1 and CDR2: DFQATT and SNEGSKA (reference sequence). CDR3 nucleotide sequence: TGCAGTGCTAGTGGCAATCAGCCCCAGCATTTT. This gives the protein CSASGNQPQHF.

The CDR3 DNA reads as TGTGCCAGCAGTGTGACCCCGCCGAGTGGTGGCTACACCTTC. This codes for CASSVTPPSGGYTF. V is TRBV2 and J is TRBJ1-2; no definite D call. Per germline, CDR1 SNHLY and CDR2 FYNNEI. The V end lost 4 bases, the J end lost 7 bases, and 16 bases lay between the germline ends. The CDR3 is 14 amino acids.

The chain combines TRBV10-3 with TRBJ2-5, with D tentatively TRBD1 (5 bases). V gave up 10 bases and J gave up 3 bases, with 15 bases separating them. The CDR3 contains 13 residues. Germline CDR1 ENHRY, CDR2 SYGVKD. The CDR3 loop reads CATRAGIEETQYF. The DNA for the CDR3 is TGTGCCACTCGGGCAGGGATCGAAGAGACCCAGTACTTC.

This CDR3 reads CASSAPGTFTGELFF. The CDR3 DNA is TGTGCCAGCAGCGCCCCGGGGACTTTCACCGGGGAGCTGTTTTTT. The chain joins TRBV28 to TRBJ2-2, with TRBD2 as a possible D gene (6 bases). Germline V gene data show CDR1 as MDHEN and CDR2 as SYDVKM. Trimming removed 6 bases at V and 4 bases at J, with 15 bases between. The CDR3 spans 15 residues.

The chain links TRBV10-2 to TRBJ1-4; D uncertain. Germline lookup yields CDR1 WSHSY and CDR2 SAAADI. The CDR3 is 14 residues long. Trimming cost V 2 bases and J 7 bases, with 11 bases left between them. The chain's CDR3 is CASSEVPGREKLFF. DNA of the CDR3: TGCGCCAGCAGTGAGGTACCAGGACGTGAAAAACTGTTTTTT.

The chain links TRBV4-3 to TRBJ2-3, with D hard to call. V was trimmed by 0 bases and J by 2 bases, leaving 9 bases between them. The CDR3 runs 15 residues. Per germline, CDR1 LGHNA and CDR2 YSLEER. In nucleotides, the CDR3 is TGCGCCAGCAGCCAAGAGGTAGGAGACACAGATACGCAGTATTTT. This encodes CASSQEVGDTDTQYF.

This chain uses TRBV5-4 with TRBJ2-1, with 8 positions matching TRBD2. CDR1 and CDR2 (germline): SGHNT, YYREEE (reference sequence). Losses at the gene ends were 4 bases for V and 7 bases for J; bases not matched to a gene: 16. The length of the CDR3 is 17 residues. CDR3 sequence (DNA): TGTGCCAGCAGCCCGGGGACGCGGGGGGTTGGGGATAATGAGCAGTTCTTC. Amino acid sequence: CASSPGTRGVGDNEQFF.

V is TRBV10-1 and J is TRBJ2-4, with no clear D. This CDR3 comprises 11 residues. Germline assignment: CDR1 WNHNN and CDR2 SYGVQD (reference sequence). The DNA for the CDR3 is TGCGTCAACGTTGGGAAAAACATTCAGTACTTC. This translates into CVNVGKNIQYF.

The chain employs TRBV6-1 and TRBJ1-1; D call uncertain. This CDR3 comprises 13 residues. Germline loops: CDR1 MNHNS, CDR2 SASEGT. Trimming removed 7 bases from V and 0 bases from J, with 9 bases in between. CDR3 amino acids: CASMARLNTEAFF. The DNA for the CDR3 is TGTGCCAGCATGGCAAGGTTGAACACTGAAGCTTTCTTT.

V and J are TRBV27 and TRBJ2-3; unclear D gene. V lost 3 bases and J lost 5, with 9 bases in between. This CDR3 has 13 amino acids. Per germline, CDR1 MNHEY and CDR2 SMNVEV (reference sequence). The CDR3 sequence: CASSFRRGDTQYF. CDR3 nucleotide sequence: TGTGCCAGCAGTTTCCGCCGTGGAGATACGCAGTATTTT.